One T cell receptor beta chain is described in this entry. Its antigen remains undetermined. No clone much larger than this one lies a single base away; base qualities are absent. Library method: the immunoSEQ multiplex PCR assay. For the multiplex PCR, a mixture combining 60 forward primers for TCR Vbeta segments and 13 reverse primers for TCR Jbeta segments was used. Amplification of the CDR3 region of rearranged TCR beta genes was performed with a multiplex PCR assay on genomic DNA. The amplified TCR beta libraries were sequenced on the Illumina HiSeq System as 87-base-pair reads. Per the source publication's procedure: A later analysis counted 65 million to 90 million unique TCR beta chains across the 650 to 800 repertoires, and approximately 11 million of these chains were shared by at least two donors. To remove PCR and sequencing errors, raw reads were error-corrected and collapsed into unique sequences using a nearest-neighbor algorithm that merged closely related sequences. CDR3 sequences were aligned to IMGT reference sequences to assign V, D and J gene segments. Each retained sequence needed at least a six-nucleotide match to both a V gene segment and a J gene segment. Rearrangements were classified as productive when the CDR3 lacked stop codons and remained in frame with V and J, and all other rearrangements were classified as non-productive. CDR3 was defined by IMGT convention, running from the second conserved V-encoded cysteine to the conserved J-encoded phenylalanine. Sequences without an unambiguous match to a single V gene segment were excluded from the earlier analysis of about 600 of the donors. An earlier analysis of several hundred of the donors called V segments functional above 56.7% productive rearrangements and segregating when the between-donor standard deviation exceeded 5%. A statistical classification framework was built for diagnosing cytomegalovirus status from the catalog of TCR beta chain sequences. V and J gene assignment, in a later analysis, came from comparing TCR nucleotide sequences with IMGT/GENE-DB human TR gene sequences. The TCRdist pipeline was used in a later analysis to assign CDR3 sequences and most-parsimonious VDJ recombination scenarios. A later analysis defined each TCR beta chain by its CDR3 amino acid sequence plus V-gene family, and excluded reads lacking a unique V-gene family. To address suspected cross-contamination and a sequencing artifact, a later analysis removed 550 to 750 highly shared, low-generation-probability nucleotide sequences. For each public chain, a later analysis derived a clonal expansion index from normalized ranks of inferred template counts within each repertoire. A later analysis computed generation probabilities with a VDJ recombination model fitted to out-of-frame rearrangements, and checked the results against IGoR. Hypergeometric tests were used in a later analysis to score TCR-TCR, TCR-HLA and TCR-CMV co-occurrence, with a repertoire-size bias correction applied to the TCR pairs. In a later analysis, false discovery rates were estimated by permuting HLA or CMV assignments 20 times. A later analysis grouped co-occurring TCRs with DBSCAN, adding TCRdist sequence similarity when clustering within HLA-allele-positive subsets. Co-occurrence clustering excluded repertoires with fewer than 30,000 or more than 120,000 public chains, plus five with anomalous nucleotide sharing. TCRdb re-hosts the immuneACCESS table, in-frame sequences only. Its copies lack some clones; in the studies checked, an unresolved V gene accounts for under half of them, and the cause for the rest is not known. The D gene and trimming were derived from the DNA, and the V and J assignments and clone size from that table. This sample has more than 95,000 clones in its table, and about 70% of those were observed once. Of the sample, around 14% falls within the top ten clones.

Reading from cysteine to phenylalanine, the CDR3 counts 16 amino acids. Only CDR3 DNA is held: 48 bases, read in frame from base 1. CDR1 and CDR2 are drawn from the germline V gene: MNHEY, SVGAGI. Trimming costs V 0 bases and J 2 bases, and their ends lie 14 bases apart. The cohort was made up of under 800 healthy bone marrow donors. Cohort members were all nominally healthy when sampled, although unrecorded immune exposures were likely present. The donor was CMV seropositive and was included in the group of 290 or so seropositive cohort members. Every donor gave a peripheral blood sample, and the peripheral blood mononuclear cells from that sample were used for TCR beta sequencing. Genomic DNA extraction from the blood cell samples was performed with the Qiagen DNeasy Blood Extraction Kit. The sample is drawn from a study of cytomegalovirus exposure and HLA in healthy donors listed by TCRdb under 2017. Notes on the research overall: According to an earlier analysis of 587 of the donors, some 180 million T cells yielded 120 million or so unique TCR beta sequences and about 300 Gb of sequence data. The later analysis used no new phenotypic data to find candidate immune exposures, relying instead on TCR beta sequences and their occurrence across donors. Across roughly 420 genotyped donors of the cohort, an average of about 220,000 unique TCR beta nucleotide sequences per donor were sequenced, and 15% to 20% of those sequences were non-productive. The study aimed to test whether signatures of past pathogen exposure could be identified by cataloging public T cell receptors. Every repertoire in the discovery cohort had been generated on one and the same sequencing platform. In an earlier analysis of roughly 580 of the donors, high-throughput TCR beta sequencing was used to judge whether each TCR beta V gene segment behaved as functional or pseudogenic. The number of donors typed differed by locus, with about 629-630 for A, B, C, DRB1 and DQB1, around 500 for DQA1, under 610 for DPA1, and roughly 450 for DPB1. Besides the first cohort of roughly 660 subjects, a separate validation cohort made up of about 120 different subjects was used. The genetic ancestry cluster associated with self-reported Caucasian donors included over 65% of the roughly 390 genotyped donors. Class I and class II HLA loci were covered by the typing at four-digit resolution. A few DR-DQ haplotypes were treated as single units for association and clustering because of strong linkage in the cohort. In a later genetic analysis, genome-wide SNP genotypes for about 65% of the roughly 670 donors were used, and that subset was treated as a discovery cohort. Roughly 310 gigabases of sequencing data and roughly 90 million unique TCR sequences were included in an early release covering around 650 HLA-typed donors. Donor age, sex, ethnicity and CMV serostatus were collected together with the repertoire data. To predict cytomegalovirus infection status, the study combined high-throughput TCR immunosequencing, statistical association of individual TCRs with disease status, and machine learning. A later analysis re-examined previously published TCR beta repertoires from just over 650 donors and added high-resolution HLA genotyping to investigate patterns of TCR occurrence. The study used immunosequencing to profile the T cell repertoires of under 700 subjects and linked those repertoires to cytomegalovirus serostatus.

What the research found in general, with its limitations: Most TCR sequences were seen in very few donors, while some public TCRs were found in many individuals. When HLA alleles, especially DR and DQ, strongly co-occurred, TCR associations were difficult to assign to individual alleles. Some IMGT-functional V segments, including TRBV6-2 and TRBV6-3, could not be distinguished by the 87-base-pair reads and were therefore excluded. The authors suggested that the approach could potentially be extended to other disease states and immunological phenotypes. Because HLA typing was unavailable for some donors at each locus, only the typed subset was used in association tests. The classifier was reported to diagnose cytomegalovirus status with high specificity and sensitivity in both the original cohort and the validation cohort. At a false discovery rate of 0.05, a later analysis linked 15,000 to 20,000 TCR beta sequences to specific HLA alleles. Linkage disequilibrium might explain the correlated functional status among segregating V segments, but an unknown experimental factor could not be ruled out. In vitro tests confirmed that a few of the cytomegalovirus-associated TCR beta chains recognize cytomegalovirus antigens. Compared with the 666-donor mean, donors in an Asian-associated ancestry cluster had fewer N-insertions in productive TCRs, according to a later genetic analysis. In a later analysis, most CMV-associated TCR beta chains were found to appear HLA-restricted, with HLA associations seemingly driven largely by CMV exposure. An association between a missense DCLRE1C variant and V-gene and J-gene trimming of TCR beta chains was found in a later genetic analysis and replicated in an independent cohort. A total of about 180 TCR beta chains were listed by the study as associated with cytomegalovirus. In a later analysis, several top co-occurrence clusters were reported to appear linked to parvovirus B19, influenza, CMV and Epstein-Barr virus. In this cohort, only TCR beta chains were sequenced, and detectable features were limited by the absence of alpha or paired-chain data. The sequencing pipeline was judged likely to have produced a cluster of highly shared sequence variants as a technical artifact. According to a later analysis, TCR association rates differed among HLA loci, with DRB1 alleles showing the most associated TCRs and HLA-C alleles showing the fewest. Roughly uniform sequencing depth across donors was assumed in presence/absence analyses, although this assumption may not hold. In an earlier analysis of 450 to 750 of the donors, most TCR beta V segments appeared in productive rearrangements about 90% or about 30% of the time, broadly matching IMGT annotations. A further reported finding was that TCR beta sequences accurately predicted the HLA-A and HLA-B alleles for most subjects in the first cohort. In a later analysis, HLA-associated TCR beta chains were found to be more clonally expanded and to have lower generation probabilities than equally common non-associated chains. For the cohort, immune exposure information was limited to CMV serostatus. Over 15 rarely observed V segments, including chromosome 9 orphons, were excluded from the earlier analysis of approximately 500 of the donors because counts were too low.

The V and J genes are TRBV6-5 and TRBJ2-7; the D region possibly corresponds to TRBD1 (5 bases align). The sequenced sample consisted of PBMCs. The receptor's source is a woman aged 55-69 years in good health and CMV-seropositive. The DNA reads TGTGCCAGCAGTTACTCATGGACACCTACCCCCTACGAGCAGTACTTC. This translates into CASSYSWTPTPYEQYF.